This T cell receptor (beta chain) originates from a study of cytomegalovirus exposure and HLA in healthy donors. Looking at the study overall: Earlier sequencing of about 179 million T cells yielded roughly 120 million unique TCR beta sequences.

Germline V gene data show CDR1 as SGDLS and CDR2 as YYNGEE. Trimming pared 0 bases from V and 8 bases from J, leaving 14 bases between. The CDR3 is 15 amino acids. 13 Jbeta primers and 60 Vbeta primers were used for the PCR. This table comes from immunoSEQ multiplex PCR, and its TCRdb copy is limited to in-frame clones, with some not included. The sample carries roughly 130,000 clones, less than 85% recorded once. The source material was PBMCs. V is TRBV9 and J is TRBJ1-4, with D perhaps TRBD1 (5 bases). This sequence originates from a man aged 25 to 40 in good health and CMV-seronegative. CDR3 DNA sequence: TGTGCCAGCAGCGTAGCGGGGCGGGACCAAGAAAAACTGTTTTTT. Translation gives CASSVAGRDQEKLFF.